This T cell receptor beta chain was sequenced in a study of cytomegalovirus exposure and HLA in healthy donors (TCRdb year 2017). Describing the broader study: An earlier analysis of approximately 550 of the donors reported 276 Gb of sequence data and more than 90 million unique TCR beta sequences from 150 million to 200 million T cells. An early release that covered more than 550 HLA-typed donors contained around 330 gigabases of sequencing data and tens of millions of unique TCR sequences. Of the 350 to 450 genotyped donors, approximately 82% fell in the genetic ancestry cluster associated with self-reported Caucasian donors. The aim of the study was to test whether cataloging public T cell receptors could identify signatures of past pathogen exposure. The study profiled the T cell repertoires of around 700 subjects by immunosequencing and related them to cytomegalovirus serostatus. Besides the first cohort of around 700 subjects, a separate validation cohort made up of 120 different subjects was used. To predict cytomegalovirus infection status, the study brought together high-throughput TCR immunosequencing, statistical association of individual TCRs with disease status, and machine learning. A later analysis re-examined previously published TCR beta repertoires from several hundred donors and added high-resolution HLA genotyping to investigate patterns of TCR occurrence. Rather than drawing on any new phenotypic data, the later analysis identified candidate immune exposures from TCR beta sequences and the way those sequences occurred across donors. An earlier analysis of 587 of the donors used high-throughput TCR beta sequencing to judge whether each TCR beta V gene segment behaved as functional or pseudogenic. Alongside the repertoire data, information on donor age, sex, ethnicity and CMV serostatus was compiled. A later genetic analysis used genome-wide SNP genotypes for about three fifths of the 666 donors, treating that subset as a discovery cohort. Every discovery cohort repertoire had been produced on one sequencing platform. HLA typing covered class I and class II loci at four-digit resolution. The number of donors typed differed by locus, with roughly 629-640 for A, B, C, DRB1 and DQB1, roughly 520 for DQA1, over 600 for DPA1, and some 440 for DPB1. Roughly 5 DR-DQ haplotypes were handled as single units for association and clustering, since linkage in the cohort was strong. Across 398 genotyped donors of the cohort, an average of approximately 200,000 unique TCR beta nucleotide sequences per donor were sequenced, and 15% to 20% of those sequences were non-productive. What the study reported, not specific to this receptor: In a later analysis, around 17,000 TCR beta sequences were associated with specific HLA alleles at a false discovery rate of 0.05. In vitro tests confirmed that a few of the cytomegalovirus-associated TCR beta chains recognize cytomegalovirus antigens. The sequencing pipeline was judged likely to have produced a cluster of highly shared sequence variants as a technical artifact. The study listed over 150 TCR beta chains as associated with cytomegalovirus. A further reported finding was that TCR beta sequences accurately predicted the HLA-A and HLA-B alleles for most subjects in the first cohort. Most TCR sequences were observed very rarely across donors, whereas some public TCRs were present in many individuals. Strong co-occurrence of HLA alleles, especially DR and DQ, made assigning TCR associations to individual alleles difficult. Because counts were too low, more than 15 rarely observed V segments, including chromosome 9 orphons, were excluded from the earlier analysis of around 640 of the donors. Roughly uniform sequencing depth across donors was assumed in presence/absence analyses, although this assumption may not hold. Because HLA typing was missing for some donors at each locus, association tests included only the typed subset. Because the 87-base-pair reads could not distinguish some IMGT-functional V segments, including TRBV6-2 and TRBV6-3, those segments were excluded. Linkage disequilibrium might explain the correlated functional status among segregating V segments, but an unknown experimental factor could not be ruled out. CMV serostatus was the only immune exposure information available for the cohort. In a later analysis, HLA-associated TCR beta chains were found to be more clonally expanded and to have lower generation probabilities than equally common non-associated chains. V-gene and J-gene trimming of TCR beta chains was associated with a missense DCLRE1C variant in a later genetic analysis, and the association was replicated in an independent cohort. In a later genetic analysis, fewer N-insertions in productive TCRs were reported among donors in an Asian-associated ancestry cluster than the roughly 710-donor mean. According to a later analysis, TCR association rates differed among HLA loci, with DRB1 alleles showing the most associated TCRs and HLA-C alleles showing the fewest. Several of the top co-occurrence clusters appeared to be linked to parvovirus B19, influenza, CMV and Epstein-Barr virus, according to a later analysis. The authors suggested that the approach could potentially be generalized to other disease states and immunological phenotypes. In both the original and validation cohorts, the classifier was reported to diagnose cytomegalovirus status with high specificity and sensitivity. The cohort was sequenced for TCR beta chains only, and without alpha or paired-chain data the features that could be detected were limited. According to a later analysis, most CMV-associated TCR beta chains appeared to be HLA-restricted, and the HLA associations seemed to be driven largely by CMV exposure. In an earlier analysis of some 500 of the donors, most TCR beta V segments were observed in productive rearrangements about 87% or about 30% of the time, broadly matching IMGT annotations.

Library generation was performed with the immunoSEQ multiplex PCR assay. The multiplex PCR relied on a mix of 60 forward primers for TCR Vbeta segments and 13 reverse primers for TCR Jbeta segments. A multiplex PCR assay on genomic DNA amplified the CDR3 region of rearranged TCR beta genes. The Illumina HiSeq System was used to sequence the amplified TCR beta libraries as 87-base-pair reads. As for the authors' bioinformatics: In a later analysis, 80 million or so unique TCR beta chains were counted across the 500 to 850 repertoires, and about 10 million of these chains were shared by at least two donors. To remove PCR and sequencing errors, raw reads were error-corrected and collapsed into unique sequences using a nearest-neighbor algorithm that merged closely related sequences. To assign V, D and J gene segments, CDR3 sequences were aligned to IMGT reference sequences. Each retained sequence needed at least a six-nucleotide match to both a V gene segment and a J gene segment. A rearrangement counted as productive if the CDR3 had no stop codons and remained in frame with V and J, and every other rearrangement counted as non-productive. CDR3 was defined according to IMGT convention as the region running from the second conserved V-encoded cysteine to the conserved J-encoded phenylalanine. Sequences without an unambiguous match to a single V gene segment were excluded from the earlier analysis of 450 to 650 of the donors. An earlier analysis of 587 of the donors called V segments functional above 56.7% productive rearrangements and segregating when the between-donor standard deviation exceeded 5%. A statistical classification framework was built for diagnosing cytomegalovirus status from the catalog of TCR beta chain sequences. A later analysis assigned V and J genes by comparing TCR nucleotide sequences with IMGT/GENE-DB human TR gene sequences. In a later analysis, CDR3 sequences and most-parsimonious VDJ recombination scenarios were assigned using the TCRdist pipeline. In a later analysis, each TCR beta chain was defined by its CDR3 amino acid sequence together with its V-gene family, and reads lacking a unique V-gene family were excluded. As a way to deal with suspected cross-contamination and a sequencing artifact, a later analysis dropped 450 to 600 nucleotide sequences that were highly shared and had low generation probability. In a later analysis, a clonal expansion index was calculated for each public chain from normalized within-repertoire ranks of inferred template counts. In a later analysis, generation probabilities were computed using a VDJ recombination model fitted to out-of-frame rearrangements, and the results were checked against IGoR. In a later analysis, TCR-TCR, TCR-HLA and TCR-CMV co-occurrence was scored with hypergeometric tests, and a repertoire-size bias correction was applied to TCR pairs. In a later analysis, false discovery rates were estimated by permuting HLA or CMV assignments 20 times. In a later analysis, co-occurring TCRs were grouped using DBSCAN, with TCRdist sequence similarity added in when clustering inside HLA-allele-positive subsets. Co-occurrence clustering excluded repertoires with fewer than 30,000 or more than 120,000 public chains, plus five with anomalous nucleotide sharing. This immuneACCESS table, as held by TCRdb, lists in-frame sequences with V and J called but not all clones. Of the missing ones, under half trace to an unresolved V gene in checked studies; the others have no known cause. V, J and clone size derive from that table, while D and trimming were established from the DNA sequence. This sample has around 140,000 clones in its table, and approximately 81% of those were observed once. The top ten clonotypes cover roughly 7.2% of the sample.

CDR1 and CDR2, per the germline V gene, are ENHRY and SYGVKD. Trimming leaves V shorter by 7 bases and J shorter by 7 bases, with the junction holding 17 bases beyond the gene matches. The CDR3 measures 16 amino acids from cysteine to phenylalanine. Only CDR3 DNA remains: 48 bases, in frame from the first base. Comment on this clone: The target of this receptor is not known. No quality values exist for individual bases; no much larger clone is one base distant.

The cohort comprised around 690 healthy bone marrow donors. All cohort members were sampled while nominally healthy, although unrecorded immune exposures were likely present. The donor was CMV seronegative and was included in the group of about 350 seronegative cohort members. Each donor provided a peripheral blood sample, and peripheral blood mononuclear cells were used for TCR beta sequencing. The Qiagen DNeasy Blood Extraction Kit was used to extract genomic DNA from the blood cell samples. The sample taken for sequencing was PBMCs. This chain joins TRBV10-3 to TRBJ1-2; 8 of the junction bases match TRBD1. The receptor comes from a male donor in good health and CMV-seronegative. CDR3 region: CAINSGAATGVFGYTF. The sequenced DNA: TGTGCCATCAATTCAGGGGCTGCGACAGGGGTTTTTGGCTACACCTTC.